The 9 T cell receptor delta chains below all came from one sample that was sequenced in a study of Vδ1+ human thymocytes. Sequences come from RNA converted to cDNA by reverse transcription. CDR3 amplicons came from multiplex PCR with pooled V-gene forward and constant-region reverse primers. TCRdb re-processed the multiplex PCR reads using CATT. The data contain 45,000 to 60,000 delta-chain clones, over 13% of them singletons. The antigens these receptors bind are not known. The study, taken as a whole, reports: Highly polyclonal TRG and TRD repertoires with Gaussian CDR3 length distributions appeared in thymus.

Sample: Vdelta1+ gamma-delta thymocytes from the thymus. Subset defined: FACS-sorted CD3+ TCRalphabeta- TCRVdelta1+ TCRVdelta2- thymocytes. The receptor source for this set is a girl under three years old who had congenital heart surgery.

This chain links TRAV29/DV5 with TRDJ1, with D unresolved. V lost 4 bases and J lost 0, with 16 bases in between. The germline V gene has CDR1 NSMFDY and CDR2 ISSIKDK. CDR3 size: 15 residues. The CDR3 nucleotides are TGTGCAGCAGTACATTCGACCCACCACACCGATAAACTCATCTTT. This sequence encodes CAAVHSTHHTDKLIF.

The rearrangement links TRDV1 to TRDJ2; TRDD3 aligns across 9 bases. The junction had 17 bases not matched to a gene; V was cut back by 6 bases and J by 0 bases. The CDR3 loop spans 20 amino acids. Per the germline V gene, CDR1 is TSWWSYY and CDR2 is QGS. In DNA, the CDR3 is TGTGCTCTTGGAGCTTGTTGGGGGATAGATCCAGGTCCTTTGACAGCACAACTCTTCTTT. This codes for CALGACWGIDPGPLTAQLFF.

V is TRDV1 and J is TRDJ1, with no clear D. With 2 bases removed from V and 10 bases from J, the gap between germline ends came to 8 bases. The CDR3 runs to 11 residues. Germline V lookup: CDR1 TSWWSYY, CDR2 QGS. CDR3: CALGEGPRLIF. CDR3 DNA sequence: TGTGCTCTTGGGGAAGGCCCCCGACTCATCTTT.

Concerning this clone itself: At one end, the junction sequence differs from germline, possibly due to a read error. V is TRDV1 and J is TRDJ1; 12 bases match TRDD3. This CDR3 region has 22 residues. Germline V CDR1 and CDR2: TSWWSYY, QGS. The CDR3 loop is CALGELQPVGLGDTLGTDKLIF. CDR3 coding DNA: TGTGCCCTTGGGGAACTCCAGCCTGTAGGACTGGGGGATACATTGGGCACCGATAAACTCATCTTT.

This clone has only a few counts. A read error may produce the germline difference seen at one junction end. The genes are TRDV1 and TRDJ1; no definite D call. CDR3 length: 15 residues. The germline gives CDR1 TSWWSYY, CDR2 QGS. Here the CDR3 reads CALGERPGEVSGQFF. CDR3 DNA sequence: TGTGCTCTTGGGGAACGGCCCGGCGAGGTTTCGGGCCAGTTCTTT.

This clone is classed as medium-sized (0.01 to 0.1%). J is TRDJ1 and V is TRDV2; D is perhaps TRDD3 (6 bases). The CDR3 is made up of 13 amino acids. Trimming stripped 5 bases from V and 0 bases from J, with 9 bases between. Germline CDR1 GEAIGNYY, CDR2 EKD. The CDR3 region has the DNA TGTGCCTGTGGGGGGACCAACACCGATAAACTCATCTTT. Translated: CACGGTNTDKLIF.

This clone has just a few counts. This chain links TRDV2 with TRDJ1; 13 bases are shared with TRDD3. The CDR3 is 21 amino acids. Germline CDR1 reads GEAIGNYY; CDR2 reads EKD. J was trimmed by 3 bases and V by 3 bases; bases with no gene match: 21. The CDR3 loop is CACDSSPTGGYAGGEADKLIF. Here the CDR3 DNA reads TGTGCCTGTGACTCATCCCCTACTGGGGGATACGCCGGGGGTGAGGCCGATAAACTCATCTTT.

The chain employs TRDV1 and TRDJ1; D unresolved. The CDR3 totals 18 residues. V lost 5 bases and J lost 0, with 22 bases in between. CDR1 is TSWWSYY and CDR2 is QGS in the germline V gene. CDR3 in amino acids: CALGPRPGWRPYTDKLIF. The CDR3 region has the DNA TGTGCTCTTGGGCCCCGGCCTGGCTGGAGGCCCTACACCGATAAACTCATCTTT.

This clone was counted only a few times. The chain uses TRDV1 and TRDJ1, with 7 bases matching TRDD3. With V trimmed by 2 bases and J by 0 bases, 15 bases remained unmatched. Germline V gene data show CDR1 as TSWWSYY and CDR2 as QGS. There are 19 residues in the CDR3. The CDR3 reads CALGEGLRWGTFDTDKLIF. CDR3 sequence (DNA): TGTGCTCTTGGGGAAGGCCTACGATGGGGGACATTCGACACCGATAAACTCATCTTT.